The 27 T cell receptor beta chains below all came from one sample that was sequenced in a study of shared clonotypes between healthy human individuals. Assay used: immunoSEQ multiplex PCR; TCRdb lists only in-frame clones, some missing. The data contain about 510,000 clones, roughly 95% of them seen just once; the ten biggest clones take up approximately 0.06%. Sequenced input: naive CD4+ T cells sorted from blood. Documented subset: CD45RA+ positively selected. Source of these receptors: a woman aged 30 to 39 in good health.

This chain joins TRBV6-1 and TRBJ2-1, with 9 positions matching TRBD2. Trimming cost V 9 bases and J 6 bases; bases outside gene matches: 12. Germline V gene data show CDR1 as MNHNS and CDR2 as SASEGT. The CDR3 extends over 15 amino acids. The CDR3 nucleotides read TGTGCCAGTGAACGGGCTAGCGGGAAGGGCAATGAGCAGTTCTTC. It translates to CASERASGKGNEQFF.

With regard to this clone: Other DNA sequences within the sample encode an identical CDR3. The rearrangement uses TRBV18 and TRBJ2-1, with TRBD1 identical over 8 bases. The V segment lost 2 bases and the J segment 3 bases; nucleotides outside the gene matches: 0. Germline V gene data show CDR1 as KGHSH and CDR2 as LQKENI. This CDR3 is built from 14 residues. DNA of the CDR3: TGTGCCAGCTCACCAGGACAGGGCTACAATGAGCAGTTCTTC. Its protein is CASSPGQGYNEQFF.

This clone was picked up one time. The chain links TRBV5-5 to TRBJ2-5; the D call may be TRBD1 or TRBD2 (5 bases each). Germline loops: CDR1 SGHKS, CDR2 YYEKEE (reference sequence). Trimming cost V 1 base and J 5 bases, with 12 bases left between them. The CDR3 has 14 residues. CDR3 sequence (DNA): TGTGCCAGCAGCTTGCTTAGAGGGGTGGAGACCCAGTACTTC. Translation: CASSLLRGVETQYF.

The V gene is TRBV7-9, the J gene TRBJ2-5, with 15 bases lining up with TRBD2. Germline CDR1 is SEHNR and CDR2 is FQNEAQ (reference sequence). This CDR3 comprises 17 residues. V lost 5 bases, J lost 1 base, and 5 bases stayed unmatched. In DNA, the CDR3 is TGTGCCAGCAGCGGACTAGCGGGAGGGAGGTTCCAAGAGACCCAGTACTTC. It yields the protein CASSGLAGGRFQETQYF. The full variable domain, its missing parts supplied by reference TRBV7-9 and TRBJ2-5, is DTGVSQNPRHKITKRGQNVTFRCDPISEHNRLYWYRQTLGQGPEFLTYFQNEAQLEKSRLLSDRFSAERPKGSFSTLEIQRTEQGDSAMYLCASSGLAGGRFQETQYFGPGTRLLVL.

The rearrangement links TRBV9 to TRBJ2-1; the D is unclear. This CDR3 region has 14 residues. CDR1 SGDLS and CDR2 YYNGEE come from the germline V gene. Trimming pared 4 bases from V and 0 bases from J, leaving 8 bases between. The CDR3 reads CASSPRSSYNEQFF. The CDR3 region has the DNA TGTGCCAGCAGCCCCCGTAGCTCCTACAATGAGCAGTTCTTC.

The J gene is TRBJ2-3, the V gene TRBV10-1; tentatively, D is TRBD1 (6 bases). The V end was cut by 5 bases, the J end by 2 bases, with 8 bases between. This CDR3 spans 13 amino acids. Germline loops: CDR1 WNHNN, CDR2 SYGVQD (reference sequence). CDR3 in DNA: TGCGCCAGCAGTCAGGGGTTCACAGATACGCAGTATTTT. Translated, it gives CASSQGFTDTQYF.

The genes are TRBV6-5 and TRBJ1-4; 7 bases fit TRBD1. The V gene end was trimmed by 10 bases and the J gene end by 5 bases; junction bases not matched to a gene: 10. Germline loops: CDR1 MNHEY, CDR2 SVGAGI. CDR3 length: 14 amino acids. DNA for the CDR3: TGTGCCACCAAAGCAGGGGGATTGAATGAAAAACTGTTTTTT. This translates into CATKAGGLNEKLFF.

The rearrangement uses TRBV9 and TRBJ2-2; 8 positions agree with TRBD2. V shed 4 bases, J shed 3 bases, and the junction held 5 bases outside the gene matches. Germline CDR1 is SGDLS and CDR2 is YYNGEE. The CDR3 runs to 15 residues. The CDR3 region is CASSTGTRDTGELFF. In DNA form, the CDR3 reads TGTGCCAGCAGCACCGGGACTAGGGACACCGGGGAGCTGTTTTTT.

V usage is TRBV4-1 and J usage is TRBJ2-2, with D perhaps TRBD1 (5 bases). Germline V gives CDR1 MGHRA, CDR2 YSYEKL. The CDR3 extends over 16 amino acids. With 0 bases removed from V and 4 bases from J, the gap between germline ends came to 12 bases. The CDR3 spells CASSQDGQGFTGELFF. The CDR3 DNA reads TGCGCCAGCAGCCAAGATGGTCAGGGATTCACCGGGGAGCTGTTTTTT.

The chain is built from TRBV6-1 and TRBJ1-1; D might be TRBD1 (5 bases). The CDR3 covers 15 residues. Germline CDR1 is MNHNS and CDR2 is SASEGT. Trimming cost V 2 bases and J 1 base, with 11 bases left between them. The CDR3 here is CASSERGEWNTEAFF. CDR3 nucleotides: TGTGCCAGCAGTGAACGAGGGGAATGGAACACTGAAGCTTTCTTT.

V usage is TRBV7-3 and J usage is TRBJ2-7; 8 nucleotides align to TRBD2. Trimming took 3 bases from V and 4 from J; bases not matched to a gene: 11. The germline V gene encodes CDR1 SGHTA and CDR2 FQGTGA. The CDR3 has 16 residues. The CDR3 DNA is TGTGCCAGCAGCTTGGACCGTGATAGCGGGATTTACGAGCAGTACTTC. Its protein product is CASSLDRDSGIYEQYF.

The CDR3 DNA follows: TGTGCCAGCACAGATACAACCTACGAGCAGTACTTC. Protein product: CASTDTTYEQYF. The genes are TRBV28 and TRBJ2-7; D remains ambiguous. V gave up 7 bases and J gave up 2 bases, with 9 bases separating them. Germline CDR1 MDHEN, CDR2 SYDVKM. The CDR3 spans 12 residues.

The J gene is TRBJ1-5, the V gene TRBV6-1; D gene uncertain. The germline CDR1 and CDR2 sequences are MNHNS and SASEGT. CDR3 length: 15 amino acids. V shed 1 base and J shed 0 bases, with 7 bases lying between them. CDR3 DNA sequence: TGTGCCAGCAGTGAAGGGCGGCATAGCAATCAGCCCCAGCATTTT. Its translation is CASSEGRHSNQPQHF.

The rearrangement uses TRBV5-1 and TRBJ1-1; D unclear. The V gene lost 0 bases and the J gene lost 4 bases, with 10 bases spanning the gap. CDR3 length: 14 residues. Germline assignment: CDR1 SGHRS and CDR2 YFSETQ. Written as DNA, the CDR3 is TGCGCCAGCAGCTTGGGCGCGGCGGGCACTGAAGCTTTCTTT. This translates into CASSLGAAGTEAFF.

The chain uses TRBV27 and TRBJ1-2; D unclear. The CDR3 is made up of 15 amino acids. Trimming took 4 bases from V and 3 from J, leaving 15 bases between them. From germline, CDR1 is MNHEY and CDR2 SMNVEV (reference sequence). The CDR3 region has the DNA TGTGCCAGCAGTTCCCTCGGAACGGATTACTATGGCTACACCTTC. Its translation is CASSSLGTDYYGYTF.

This chain uses TRBV7-9 with TRBJ1-1, with D maybe TRBD1 (6 bases). CDR3 length: 14 residues. V was pared by 1 base and J by 4 bases, with 10 bases between. Germline V CDR1 and CDR2: SEHNR, FQNEAQ (reference sequence). CDR3 loop: CASSLDRVGTEAFF. The CDR3 DNA reads as TGTGCCAGCAGCTTAGACAGGGTGGGCACTGAAGCTTTCTTT.

This clone was seen a single time. The gene calls are TRBV11-2 and TRBJ1-1; D unclear. This CDR3 has 13 residues. The germline CDR1 and CDR2 sequences are SGHAT and FQNNGV. Trimming removed 1 base at V and 5 bases at J, with 8 bases between. The CDR3 spells CASSLGGVTEAFF. CDR3 coding DNA: TGTGCCAGCAGCTTAGGCGGGGTTACTGAAGCTTTCTTT.

J is TRBJ2-1 and V is TRBV25-1, with D perhaps assigned TRBD1 or TRBD2 (5 bases each). The germline V and J ends were trimmed by 2 bases and 5 bases, with 19 bases remaining between them. The CDR3 loop spans 17 amino acids. The germline V gene has CDR1 MGHDK and CDR2 SYGVNS. Here the CDR3 reads CASSEPHSREGNNEQFF. CDR3 bases: TGTGCCAGCAGTGAACCCCACAGTCGCGAGGGGAACAATGAGCAGTTCTTC.

The V gene is TRBV11-3, the J gene TRBJ2-7, with D perhaps being TRBD1 or TRBD2 (5 bases each). This CDR3 has 14 amino acids. The germline V gene encodes CDR1 SGHNT and CDR2 YENEEA. V lost 0 bases to trimming and J lost 3 bases, with 9 bases between them. As DNA, the CDR3 is TGTGCCAGCAGCTTAGATGGGGACGTCTACGAGCAGTACTTC. This encodes CASSLDGDVYEQYF.

The V and J genes are TRBV10-2 and TRBJ2-7; D call uncertain. This CDR3 region has 12 residues. Germline CDR1 WSHSY, CDR2 SAAADI. The germline V and J ends were trimmed by 2 bases and 4 bases, with 6 bases remaining between them. The CDR3 here is CASSEMSYEQYF. The CDR3 bases are TGCGCCAGCAGTGAGATGTCTTACGAGCAGTACTTC.

V usage is TRBV2 and J usage is TRBJ1-2, with D possibly matching TRBD1 (5 bases). Germline V gene lookup returns CDR1 SNHLY and CDR2 FYNNEI. The V and J ends lost 4 bases and 4 bases respectively, with 10 bases between them. The CDR3 covers 13 residues. CDR3 amino acids: CASSVSGVYGYTF. CDR3 in DNA: TGTGCCAGCAGTGTGTCGGGGGTCTATGGCTACACCTTC.

This chain links TRBV14 with TRBJ2-7; perhaps TRBD1 as D (5 bases). CDR3 length equals 15 residues. V was trimmed by 2 bases and J by 9 bases, leaving 20 bases between them. Germline V gene lookup returns CDR1 SGHDN and CDR2 FVKESK. This CDR3 is CASSQRRTPTIGQYF. The DNA of the CDR3 is TGTGCCAGCAGCCAAAGGCGGACACCTACGATAGGGCAGTACTTC. Using reference TRBV14 and TRBJ2-7 for the parts outside the CDR3, the full variable domain is EAGVTQFPSHSVIEKGQTVTLRCDPISGHDNLYWYRRVMGKEIKFLLHFVKESKQDESGMPNNRFLAERTGGTYSTLKVQPAELEDSGVYFCASSQRRTPTIGQYFGPGTRLTVT.

This chain joins TRBV28 and TRBJ2-7; D possibly uses TRBD1 or TRBD2 (5 bases each). V dropped 4 bases and J dropped 2 bases, with 12 bases sitting between them. The CDR3 is made up of 14 amino acids. Germline CDR1 is MDHEN and CDR2 is SYDVKM. The CDR3 loop is CASSSWDRTYEQYF. CDR3 nucleotides: TGTGCCAGCAGTTCATGGGACCGGACCTACGAGCAGTACTTC. Based on the CDR3 plus reference TRBV28 and TRBJ2-7, the full variable domain is DVKVTQSSRYLVKRTGEKVFLECVQDMDHENMFWYRQDPGLGLRLIYFSYDVKMKEKGDIPEGYSVSREKKERFSLILESASTNQTSMYLCASSSWDRTYEQYFGPGTRLTVT.

The rearrangement links TRBV5-4 to TRBJ1-1; maybe TRBD1 (6 bases). Germline values: CDR1 SGHNT, CDR2 YYREEE (reference sequence). V lost 4 bases to trimming and J lost 7 bases, with 8 bases between them. The CDR3 contains 11 residues. The CDR3 spells CASSLGGEAFF. The CDR3 nucleotides are TGTGCCAGCAGCCTAGGGGGTGAAGCTTTCTTT.

This chain joins TRBV5-1 and TRBJ2-2; 8 bases are a match to TRBD2. This CDR3 is built from 16 residues. J was trimmed by 4 bases and V by 2 bases; bases with no gene match: 7. Germline values: CDR1 SGHRS, CDR2 YFSETQ. CDR3 DNA sequence: TGCGCCAGCAGCTTAACCGGGACTAGAGGCACCGGGGAGCTGTTTTTT. This sequence encodes CASSLTGTRGTGELFF.

The chain couples TRBV5-1 to TRBJ2-7; D possibly corresponds to TRBD2 (5 bases). Germline V gives CDR1 SGHRS, CDR2 YFSETQ. V was pared by 2 bases and J by 0 bases, with 12 bases between. This CDR3 region has 15 residues. The CDR3 coding sequence is TGCGCCAGCAGCTTAAATGGACTGACCTCCTACGAGCAGTACTTC. Protein: CASSLNGLTSYEQYF.

The gene calls are TRBV25-1 and TRBJ1-4; D is possibly TRBD1 (6 bases). The CDR3 runs 16 residues. Germline values: CDR1 MGHDK, CDR2 SYGVNS. V lost 3 bases, J lost 8 bases, and 19 bases lay in between. CDR3 sequence reads: CASSEGGAGVDEKLFF. For the CDR3, the DNA is TGTGCCAGCAGTGAGGGGGGGGCAGGGGTTGACGAAAAACTGTTTTTT. The whole variable domain, filled in from reference TRBV25-1 and TRBJ1-4, reads EADIYQTPRYLVIGTGKKITLECSQTMGHDKMYWYQQDPGMELHLIHYSYGVNSTEKGDLSSESTVSRIRTEHFPLTLESARPSHTSQYLCASSEGGAGVDEKLFFGSGTQLSVL.